Listed below are T cell receptor beta chains from one sample, sequenced in a study of blood T cell repertoires in COVID-19. Generated by immunoSEQ multiplex PCR, the TCRdb table keeps only in-frame clones and is missing some. The sample consists of over 90,000 clones, 75% to 85% of them appearing once. Sequencing input: peripheral blood. The receptors were sampled from a man aged 80 or over with COVID-19, enrolled during active disease. Each CDR3 is given with its conserved first and last residue. A D gene is named only where the DNA matches it firmly. Size is stated for part of the rows, as once, few or many counts, or as a class when the clone is expanded.

clone size,CDR3 length,J gene,D gene,V gene,CDR3 DNA,CDR3 protein
-,14,TRBJ2-2,-,TRBV19,TGTGCCAGTAGACTAGCTACGAACACCGGGGAGCTGTTTTTT,CASRLATNTGELFF
-,16,TRBJ2-2,TRBD1,TRBV5-1,TGCGCCAGCAGCCCAAGGACAGGGTCGGGCACCGGGGAGCTGTTTTTT,CASSPRTGSGTGELFF
-,15,TRBJ2-3,-,TRBV30,TGTGCCTGGAAGAGCGGCGGGACGGCCTCGGATACGCAGTATTTT,CAWKSGGTASDTQYF
-,13,TRBJ2-5,-,TRBV12-3/TRBV12-4,TGTGCCAGCAGTTTATGGGCAGTGAAGACCCAGTACTTC,CASSLWAVKTQYF
once,13,TRBJ2-3,-,TRBV25-1,TGTGCCAGCACCAGGGCCGCAACAGATACGCAGTATTTT,CASTRAATDTQYF
-,17,TRBJ2-7,-,TRBV4-2,TGTGCCAGCAGCCAAGATAATCCCGCGGGGTTCTCGAGGGAGCAGTACTTC,CASSQDNPAGFSREQYF
-,16,TRBJ2-2,TRBD2,TRBV7-9,TGTGCCAGCAGCCCCGGACTAGCGGGGGGGACCGGGGAGCTGTTTTTT,CASSPGLAGGTGELFF
-,14,TRBJ2-5,TRBD1,TRBV30,TGTGCCTGGGGTAGGACAGGGGGCGGGGAGACCCAGTACTTC,CAWGRTGGGETQYF
-,14,TRBJ1-2,-,TRBV10-2,TGCGCCAGCAGTGGGGCAGGAACGAACTATGGCTACACCTTC,CASSGAGTNYGYTF
-,15,TRBJ2-1,TRBD1,TRBV4-1,TGCGCCAGCAGCCCCTTCGGGACAGCCTGGGAGGAGCAGTTCTTC,CASSPFGTAWEEQFF
-,16,TRBJ1-2,TRBD1,TRBV15,TGTGCCACCAGCAGAGGGACAGGGGGCCTTAACTATGGCTACACCTTC,CATSRGTGGLNYGYTF
-,18,TRBJ2-1,-,TRBV7-2,TGTGCCAGCAGCTCCCAGGGATCGCTAGCGCCGATTTACAATGAGCAGTTCTTC,CASSSQGSLAPIYNEQFF
-,16,TRBJ2-2,-,TRBV7-3,TGTGCCAGCAGCTTACCGGGACTGGGGGGTACCGGGGAGCTGTTTTTT,CASSLPGLGGTGELFF
-,15,TRBJ1-2,TRBD1,TRBV24-1,TGTGCCACCAGTGATGGATCGACAGGGAACTATGGCTACACCTTC,CATSDGSTGNYGYTF
-,14,TRBJ1-2,TRBD1,TRBV4-1,TGCGCCAGCAGCTCACCCGGGACAGTCTATGGCTACACCTTC,CASSSPGTVYGYTF
-,14,TRBJ2-3,-,TRBV5-1,TGCGCCAGCAGCGCCGTACAGAGCACAGATACGCAGTATTTT,CASSAVQSTDTQYF
-,13,TRBJ1-2,-,TRBV7-9,TGTGCCAGCAGCTTAGAACAGATCTATGGCTACACCTTC,CASSLEQIYGYTF
-,16,TRBJ1-4,TRBD1,TRBV19,TGTGCCAGTAGTACGAGGGGGCGTAGAACTAATGAAAAACTGTTTTTT,CASSTRGRRTNEKLFF
once,19,TRBJ2-2,TRBD2,TRBV19,TGTGCCAGTAGTCCCTACCCTCCGACTAGCGGGAAGAACACCGGGGAGCTGTTTTTT,CASSPYPPTSGKNTGELFF
-,14,TRBJ2-3,TRBD2,TRBV5-1,TGCGCCAGCGAGAGCGGGGGGGCGAGAGATACGCAGTATTTT,CASESGGARDTQYF
-,13,TRBJ1-2,TRBD1,TRBV2,TGTGCCAGCAGCCAGACAGGGGGAAGAGGCTACACCTTC,CASSQTGGRGYTF
-,14,TRBJ1-2,TRBD1,TRBV5-1,TGCGCCAGCAGCACGGGACAGGGGATGTGGGGCTACACCTTC,CASSTGQGMWGYTF
-,14,TRBJ1-1,TRBD1,TRBV2,TGTGCCAGCAGTGTCGAGGGGGCAGGCACTGAAGCTTTCTTT,CASSVEGAGTEAFF
-,16,TRBJ2-7,-,TRBV24-1,TGTGCCACCAGTGACCCTAAACGGGGAGCCGGCTACGAGCAGTACTTC,CATSDPKRGAGYEQYF
-,13,TRBJ2-3,-,TRBV20-1,TGCAGTGCCAGTAGCGGAAGCACAGATACGCAGTATTTT,CSASSGSTDTQYF
-,15,TRBJ1-1,-,TRBV5-4,TGTGCCAGCAGCTTTCCCGGGACAAAAAACACTGAAGCTTTCTTT,CASSFPGTKNTEAFF
-,12,TRBJ1-2,-,TRBV5-1,TGCGCCAGCAGCTCGGACACCTATGGCTACACCTTC,CASSSDTYGYTF
-,17,TRBJ1-1,-,TRBV9,TGTGCCAGCAGCGTAGAGGGAAGGGGATTTGGCTTCTCTGAAGCTTTCTTT,CASSVEGRGFGFSEAFF
-,14,TRBJ2-5,-,TRBV5-1,TGCGCCAGCAGCCTTTCAGGGGCACAAGAGACCCAGTACTTC,CASSLSGAQETQYF
once,15,TRBJ1-6,-,TRBV25-1,TGTGCCAGCAGTGAATGGAAAGGAGAAAATTCACCCCTCCACTTT,CASSEWKGENSPLHF
-,14,TRBJ2-2,-,TRBV5-1,TGCGCCAGCGGCCCAGCGGATAACACCGGGGAGCTGTTTTTT,CASGPADNTGELFF
-,13,TRBJ2-5,-,TRBV10-3,TGTGCCATCAGTGAATACAGGGAGGAGACCCAGTACTTC,CAISEYREETQYF
once,14,TRBJ2-7,TRBD1,TRBV2,TGTGCCAGCATGCGGGGACAGGAGTCCTACGAGCAGTACTTC,CASMRGQESYEQYF
-,15,TRBJ1-2,-,TRBV30,TGTGCCTGGAGTGTATGGGGCAGGGTGAACTATGGCTACACCTTC,CAWSVWGRVNYGYTF
-,14,TRBJ2-3,-,TRBV9,TGTGCCAGCAGCGCACTACAGGGGAGGGATACGCAGTATTTT,CASSALQGRDTQYF
once,13,TRBJ2-1,-,TRBV11-3,TGTGCCAGCAGCTTAGGCGGGGTTACTGAGCAGTTCTTC,CASSLGGVTEQFF
-,14,TRBJ2-3,-,TRBV6-1,TGTGCCAGCAGTGAACAAACACACACAGATACGCAGTATTTT,CASSEQTHTDTQYF
-,14,TRBJ1-2,TRBD1,TRBV7-2,TGTGCCAGCAGCTCTCCGGACAGGGTAGGAGGCTACACCTTC,CASSSPDRVGGYTF
-,15,TRBJ1-5,TRBD1,TRBV29-1,TGCAGCGTTCTTATGTACAGGGGGGGAGATCAGCCCCAGCATTTT,CSVLMYRGGDQPQHF
-,14,TRBJ1-5,-,TRBV2,TGTGCCAGCAGTGTTGGGTGGGGGGATCAGCCCCAGCATTTT,CASSVGWGDQPQHF
few,12,TRBJ1-1,TRBD1,TRBV28,TGTGCCAGCACTGACAGGGACACTGAAGCTTTCTTT,CASTDRDTEAFF
few,16,TRBJ2-6,-,TRBV11-2,TGTGCCAGCAGCGCCTCCCGCAGCTCTGGGGCCAACGTCCTGACTTTC,CASSASRSSGANVLTF
-,14,TRBJ2-7,-,TRBV18,TGTGCCAGCTCATCTCTCACCCAGGGCTACGAGCAGTACTTC,CASSSLTQGYEQYF
-,14,TRBJ1-1,-,TRBV6-2/TRBV6-3,TGTGCCAGCAATTACCCGACAGGAAACACTGAAGCTTTCTTT,CASNYPTGNTEAFF
-,15,TRBJ2-1,-,TRBV18,TGTGCCAGCTCACCAGTGTCAGGGAACTACAATGAGCAGTTCTTC,CASSPVSGNYNEQFF
few,18,TRBJ1-6,-,TRBV4-1,TGCGCCAGCAGCTTAACTTTACCGACAGGCTCCTATAATTCACCCCTCCACTTT,CASSLTLPTGSYNSPLHF